This TCR beta chain is from a study of blood T cell repertoires in COVID-19. Study context: COVID-19 samples collected from the United States, Italy and Spain covered acute and convalescent phases. In each case, the material was cDNA or gDNA derived from T cells, B-cell-depleted T cells, or PBMCs.

This clone was picked up a small number of times. Study processing details: Estimation of nucleated cell counts was performed using reference gene primer amplification. Method: immunoSEQ multiplex PCR; TCRdb's copy keeps in-frame clones and lacks some. V and J calls and clone size are given by that table; D and trimming were obtained from the DNA. This table holds just over 250,000 clones, 80% to 90% found once. Seattle enrolled patients during active infection and tracked them longitudinally. Sequences were obtained from peripheral blood. The clonotype comes from a woman in her sixties or seventies with COVID-19, enrolled during active disease.

The DNA of the CDR3 is TGCGCCAGCAGCCAAGATCCAAGGGGGCTGGGTGGCTACACCTTC. Residues: CASSQDPRGLGGYTF. V gene TRBV4-1 combines with J gene TRBJ1-2, with 7 bases matching TRBD1. V lost 0 bases to trimming and J lost 7 bases; unmatched junction nucleotides: 8. This CDR3 is 15 amino acids long. The germline V gene encodes CDR1 MGHRA and CDR2 YSYEKL.